This entry features one T cell receptor beta chain sequence. The data are from a study of blood T cell repertoires in COVID-19. Looking at the study overall: From T cells, B-cell-depleted T cells, or PBMCs came the material, which was cDNA or gDNA.

Generated by immunoSEQ multiplex PCR, the TCRdb table keeps only in-frame clones and is missing some. Counted here are 30,000 to 45,000 clones, about 83% occurring once; the ten biggest clones make up less than 2.5%. The CDR3 has 14 residues. Germline-derived CDR1 and CDR2 are SGHDT and YYEEEE. Trimming left V 4 bases short and J 2 bases short, with 12 bases between. This TCR was sampled from a man in his 60s with active COVID-19. The chain employs TRBV5-6 and TRBJ1-2; D is perhaps TRBD1 (5 bases). Material for sequencing was peripheral blood. CDR3 in DNA: TGTGCCAGCAGCCTAGGGGTTGCAAACTATGGCTACACCTTC. Residues: CASSLGVANYGYTF.